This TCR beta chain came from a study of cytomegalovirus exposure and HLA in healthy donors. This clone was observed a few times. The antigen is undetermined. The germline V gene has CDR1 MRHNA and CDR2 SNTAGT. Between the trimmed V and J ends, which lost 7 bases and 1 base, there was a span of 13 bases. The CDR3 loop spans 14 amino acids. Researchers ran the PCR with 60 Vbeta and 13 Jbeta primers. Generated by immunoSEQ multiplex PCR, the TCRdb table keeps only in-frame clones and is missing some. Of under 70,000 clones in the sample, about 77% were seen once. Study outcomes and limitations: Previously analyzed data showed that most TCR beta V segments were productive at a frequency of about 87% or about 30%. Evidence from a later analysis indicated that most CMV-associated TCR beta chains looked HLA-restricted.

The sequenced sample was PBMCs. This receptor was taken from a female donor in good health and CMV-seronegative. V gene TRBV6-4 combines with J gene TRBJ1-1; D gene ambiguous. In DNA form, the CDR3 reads TGTGCCAGCACCCCCTCCCCGGGGAACACTGAAGCTTTCTTT. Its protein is CASTPSPGNTEAFF.